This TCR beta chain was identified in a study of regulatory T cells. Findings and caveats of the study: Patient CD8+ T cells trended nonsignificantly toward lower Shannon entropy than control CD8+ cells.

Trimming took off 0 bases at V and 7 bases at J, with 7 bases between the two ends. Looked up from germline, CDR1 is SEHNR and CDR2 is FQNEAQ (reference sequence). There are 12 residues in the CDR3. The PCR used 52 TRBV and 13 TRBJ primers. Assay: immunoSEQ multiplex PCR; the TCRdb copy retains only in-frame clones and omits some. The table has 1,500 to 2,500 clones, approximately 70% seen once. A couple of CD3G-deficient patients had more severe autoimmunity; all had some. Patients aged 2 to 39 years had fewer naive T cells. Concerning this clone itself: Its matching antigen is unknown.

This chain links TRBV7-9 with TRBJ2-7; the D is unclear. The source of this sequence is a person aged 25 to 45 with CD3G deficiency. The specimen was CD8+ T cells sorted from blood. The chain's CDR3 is CASSLANGEQYF. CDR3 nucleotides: TGTGCCAGCAGCTTAGCGAACGGTGAGCAGTACTTC. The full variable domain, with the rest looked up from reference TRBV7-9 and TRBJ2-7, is DTGVSQNPRHKITKRGQNVTFRCDPISEHNRLYWYRQTLGQGPEFLTYFQNEAQLEKSRLLSDRFSAERPKGSFSTLEIQRTEQGDSAMYLCASSLANGEQYFGPGTRLTVT.